This T cell receptor beta chain derives from a study of blood T cell repertoires in COVID-19 (dated by TCRdb to 2019 to 2021). Concerning the study at large: The collaborator samples originated in the United States, Italy and Spain and spanned the acute and convalescent phases of COVID-19. The prospective study material was composed of cDNA or gDNA derived from T cells, B-cell-depleted T cells, or PBMCs. Samples were obtained from the ongoing ImmuneRACE study (first 160 participants) and from some 1,200 subjects provided by 6 global collaborators. Where available, HLA class I and class II types were obtained from metadata supplied by the sample provider rather than from assay-based typing. The repertoires were released in a freely available public database intended as a resource for research on the immune response to SARS-CoV-2. Deeply sampled blood TCRbeta repertoires from subjects exposed to, actively infected with, or recovered from COVID-19 were included in the dataset. Sample metadata almost always included a de-identified subject ID, COVID-19 status, age in years and sex. Overall study outcomes, separate from this receptor: The amount of clinical and demographic metadata varied by source and participant and was provided uncurated.

Concerning this clone: Its recognized antigen is unknown. Nothing much larger sits one base from this clone, and base qualities are not available.

Counted from cysteine to phenylalanine, this CDR3 has 15 amino acids. CDR3 DNA is the only sequence kept; it has 45 bases, read in frame from the first base. V is clipped by 4 bases and J by 1 base, and the sequence between their germline boundaries is 13 bases long. CDR1 and CDR2 (MNHEY, SVGEGT) derive from the germline V gene. Each collaborating institution followed its own protocols to collect whole blood in K2EDTA tubes. For TCRbeta analysis, collaborator samples were shipped as frozen whole blood, as isolated PBMCs, or as DNA extracted from either sample type. TCRbeta CDR3 regions were amplified from genomic DNA using the immunoSEQ Assay, a bias-controlled multiplex PCR. The authors processed their data as follows. Within the assay, amplification of reference gene primers was used to estimate how many nucleated cells each sample contained. Sequence reads were collapsed and filtered to measure the absolute abundance of every unique TCRbeta CDR3 rearrangement. For each sample, productive Simpson clonality was calculated as the square root of Simpson's diversity index across productive rearrangements. This is the immuneACCESS table as TCRdb keeps it, with only in-frame sequences that have V and J called. A part of the clones is gone; compared with another copy, unresolved V genes explain less than half, and the rest is unexplained. The V and J calls and clone size come from that table; D and trimming were worked out from the DNA. The sample records 200,000 to 250,000 clones, roughly 86% of which are singletons. Together, the top ten hold around 3% of the sample.

The TCR originated in a man aged 55 to 69 with acute or convalescent COVID-19. The chain is made from TRBV6-2 or TRBV6-3 and TRBJ1-2; 6 matching bases give a weak D call of TRBD1. The sample taken for sequencing was peripheral blood. This receptor carries the CDR3 CASSSDRTSNYGYTF. The DNA reads TGTGCCAGCAGTTCCGACAGGACCAGTAACTATGGCTACACCTTC.